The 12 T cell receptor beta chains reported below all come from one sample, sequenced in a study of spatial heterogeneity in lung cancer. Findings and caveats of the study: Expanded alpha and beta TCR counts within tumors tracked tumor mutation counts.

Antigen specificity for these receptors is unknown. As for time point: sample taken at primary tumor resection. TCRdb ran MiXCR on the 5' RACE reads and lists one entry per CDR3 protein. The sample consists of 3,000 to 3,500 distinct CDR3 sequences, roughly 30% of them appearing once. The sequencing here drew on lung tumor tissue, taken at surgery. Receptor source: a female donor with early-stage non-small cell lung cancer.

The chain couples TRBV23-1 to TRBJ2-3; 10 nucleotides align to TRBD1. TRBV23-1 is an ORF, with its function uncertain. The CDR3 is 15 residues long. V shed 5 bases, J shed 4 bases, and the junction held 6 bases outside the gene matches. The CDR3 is CASSSSGTGADTQYF. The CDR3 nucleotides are TGCGCCAGCAGTTCCTCCGGGACAGGGGCAGATACGCAGTATTTT.

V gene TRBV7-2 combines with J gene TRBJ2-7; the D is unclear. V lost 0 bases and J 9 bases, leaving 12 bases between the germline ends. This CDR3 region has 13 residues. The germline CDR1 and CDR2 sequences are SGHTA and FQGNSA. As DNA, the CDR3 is TGTGCCAGCAGCTTAGCGGGTAGAACGGTGCAGTACTTC. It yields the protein CASSLAGRTVQYF.

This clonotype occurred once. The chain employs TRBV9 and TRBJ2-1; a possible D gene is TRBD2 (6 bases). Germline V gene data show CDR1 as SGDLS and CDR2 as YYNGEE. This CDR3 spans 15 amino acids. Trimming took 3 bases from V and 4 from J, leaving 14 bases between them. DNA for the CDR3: TGTGCCAGCAGCGCCCCCACCCGGGGGTACAATGAGCAGTTCTTC. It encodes CASSAPTRGYNEQFF. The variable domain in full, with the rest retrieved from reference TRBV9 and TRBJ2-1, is DSGVTQTPKHLITATGQRVTLRCSPRSGDLSVYWYQQSLDQGLQFLIQYYNGEERAKGNILERFSAQQFPDLHSELNLSSLELGDSALYFCASSAPTRGYNEQFFGPGTRLTVL.

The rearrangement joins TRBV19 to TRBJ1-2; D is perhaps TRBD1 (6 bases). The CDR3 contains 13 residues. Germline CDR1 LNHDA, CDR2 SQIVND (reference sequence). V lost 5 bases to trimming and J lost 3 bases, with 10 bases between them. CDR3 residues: CASSPGEYYGYTF. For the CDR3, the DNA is TGTGCCAGTAGTCCAGGGGAATACTATGGCTACACCTTC.

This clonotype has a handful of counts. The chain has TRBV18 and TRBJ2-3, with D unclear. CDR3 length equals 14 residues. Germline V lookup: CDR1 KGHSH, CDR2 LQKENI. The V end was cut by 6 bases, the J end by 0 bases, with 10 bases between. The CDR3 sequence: CASSKAESTDTQYF. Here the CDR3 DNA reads TGTGCCAGCTCTAAGGCGGAGAGCACAGATACGCAGTATTTT.

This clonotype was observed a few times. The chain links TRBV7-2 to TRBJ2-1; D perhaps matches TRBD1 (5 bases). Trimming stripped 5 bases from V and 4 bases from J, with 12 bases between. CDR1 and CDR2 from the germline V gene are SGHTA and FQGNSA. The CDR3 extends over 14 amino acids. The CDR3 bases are TGTGCCAGCAGCACGCCAGGGTTGTACAATGAGCAGTTCTTC. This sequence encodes CASSTPGLYNEQFF.

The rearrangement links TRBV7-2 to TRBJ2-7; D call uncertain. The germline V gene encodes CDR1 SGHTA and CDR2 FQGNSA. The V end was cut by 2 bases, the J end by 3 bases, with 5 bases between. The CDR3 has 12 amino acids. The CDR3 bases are TGTGCCAGCAGCTTATTTAGCTACGAGCAGTACTTC. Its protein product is CASSLFSYEQYF.

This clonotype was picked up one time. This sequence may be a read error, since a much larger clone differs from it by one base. In nucleotides, the CDR3 is TGTGCCAGCAGTGCTGGACAGGGGGAAGGCGAGCAGTACTTC. It codes for CASSAGQGEGEQYF. The rearrangement links TRBV11-3 to TRBJ2-7, with TRBD1 matching 10 bases. From germline, CDR1 is SGHNT and CDR2 YENEEA. The CDR3 spans 14 residues. The trim removed 6 bases at V and 6 bases at J, leaving 8 bases unmatched.

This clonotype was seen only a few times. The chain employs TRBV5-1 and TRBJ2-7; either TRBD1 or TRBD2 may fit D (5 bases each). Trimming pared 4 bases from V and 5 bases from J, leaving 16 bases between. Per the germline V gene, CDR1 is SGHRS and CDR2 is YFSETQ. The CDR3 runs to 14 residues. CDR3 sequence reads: CASSPDSVGHEQYF. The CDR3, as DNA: TGCGCCAGCAGCCCAGACAGCGTGGGACACGAGCAGTACTTC.

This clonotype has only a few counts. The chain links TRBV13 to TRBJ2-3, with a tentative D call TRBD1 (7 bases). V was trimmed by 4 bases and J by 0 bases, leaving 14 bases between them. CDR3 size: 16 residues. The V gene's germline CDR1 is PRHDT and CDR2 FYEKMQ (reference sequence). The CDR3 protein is CASSYRGLTSTDTQYF. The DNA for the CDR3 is TGTGCCAGCAGCTACAGGGGACTTACTAGCACAGATACGCAGTATTTT. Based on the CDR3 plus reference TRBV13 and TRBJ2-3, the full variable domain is AAGVIQSPRHLIKEKRETATLKCYPIPRHDTVYWYQQGPGQDPQFLISFYEKMQSDKGSIPDRFSAQQFSDYHSELNMSSLELGDSALYFCASSYRGLTSTDTQYFGPGTRLTVL.

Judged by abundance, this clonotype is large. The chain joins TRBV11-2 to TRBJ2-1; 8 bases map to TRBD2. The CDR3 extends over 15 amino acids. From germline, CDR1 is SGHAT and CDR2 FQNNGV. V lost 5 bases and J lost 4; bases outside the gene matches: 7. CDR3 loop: CASSRSGGVYNEQFF. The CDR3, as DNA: TGTGCCAGCAGCCGGAGCGGGGGCGTGTACAATGAGCAGTTCTTC.

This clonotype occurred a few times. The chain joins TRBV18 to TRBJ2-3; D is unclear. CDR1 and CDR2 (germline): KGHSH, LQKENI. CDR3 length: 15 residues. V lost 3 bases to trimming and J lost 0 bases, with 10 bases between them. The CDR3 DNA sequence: TGTGCCAGCTCACCGTCTCAGATGAGCACAGATACGCAGTATTTT. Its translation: CASSPSQMSTDTQYF.